The clone carrying this T cell receptor beta chain was counted ten times or more. Via MiXCR, TCRdb re-called the reads, giving one row per CDR3 protein. The sample carries roughly 200,000 distinct CDR3 sequences, roughly 9.8% recorded once. The sample belongs to a study of T cell repertoires in cytomegalovirus infection. The CDR3 totals 15 residues. From germline, CDR1 is LNHNV and CDR2 YYDKDF (reference sequence). Trimming took off 1 base at V and 5 bases at J, with 12 bases between the two ends. V is TRBV15 and J is TRBJ2-4; a possible D gene is TRBD1 (5 bases). Sequenced input: PBMCs. The sequence was obtained from a human donor in good health (CMV status not recorded). Some clones in this sample may be carry-over from other donors' samples. This CDR3 reads CATSRGFREENIQYF. The CDR3 region has the DNA TGTGCCACCAGCAGAGGATTCAGGGAAGAAAACATTCAGTACTTC.